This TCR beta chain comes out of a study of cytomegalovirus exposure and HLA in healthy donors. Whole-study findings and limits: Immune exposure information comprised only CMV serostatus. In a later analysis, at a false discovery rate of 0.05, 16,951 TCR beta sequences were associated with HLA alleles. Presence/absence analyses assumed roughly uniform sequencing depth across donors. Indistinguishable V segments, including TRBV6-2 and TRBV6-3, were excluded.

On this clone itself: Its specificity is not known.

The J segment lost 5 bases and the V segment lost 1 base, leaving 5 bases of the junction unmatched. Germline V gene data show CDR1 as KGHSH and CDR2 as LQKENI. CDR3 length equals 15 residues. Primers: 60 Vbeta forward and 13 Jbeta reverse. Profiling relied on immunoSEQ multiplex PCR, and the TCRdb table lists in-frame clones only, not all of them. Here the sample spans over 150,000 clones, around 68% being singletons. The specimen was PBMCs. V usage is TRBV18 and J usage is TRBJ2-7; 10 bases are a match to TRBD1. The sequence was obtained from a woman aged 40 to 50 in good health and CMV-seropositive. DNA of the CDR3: TGTGCCAGCTCACCACGGGGACAGGGGTCGGACGAGCAGTACTTC. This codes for CASSPRGQGSDEQYF.